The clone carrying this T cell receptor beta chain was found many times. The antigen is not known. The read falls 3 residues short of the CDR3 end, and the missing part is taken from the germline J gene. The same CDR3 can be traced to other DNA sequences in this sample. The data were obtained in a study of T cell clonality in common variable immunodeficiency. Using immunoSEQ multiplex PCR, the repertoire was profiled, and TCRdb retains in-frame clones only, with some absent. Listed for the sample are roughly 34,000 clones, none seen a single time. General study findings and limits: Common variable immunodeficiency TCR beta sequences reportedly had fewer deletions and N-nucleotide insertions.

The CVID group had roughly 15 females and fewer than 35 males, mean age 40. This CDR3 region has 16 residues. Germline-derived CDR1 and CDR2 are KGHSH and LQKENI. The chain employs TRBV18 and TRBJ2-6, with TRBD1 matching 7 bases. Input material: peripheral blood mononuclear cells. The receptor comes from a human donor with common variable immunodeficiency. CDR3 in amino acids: CASSPRPGQEARFLTF. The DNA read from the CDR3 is TGTGCCAGCTCCCCCCGGCCCGGACAGGAGGCTCGATTC. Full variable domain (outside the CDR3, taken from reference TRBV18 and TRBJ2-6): NAGVMQNPRHLVRRRGQEARLRCSPMKGHSHVYWYRQLPEEGLKFMVYLQKENIIDESGMPKERFSAEFPKEGPSILRIQQVVRGDSAAYFCASSPRPGQEARFLTFGAGSRLTVL.